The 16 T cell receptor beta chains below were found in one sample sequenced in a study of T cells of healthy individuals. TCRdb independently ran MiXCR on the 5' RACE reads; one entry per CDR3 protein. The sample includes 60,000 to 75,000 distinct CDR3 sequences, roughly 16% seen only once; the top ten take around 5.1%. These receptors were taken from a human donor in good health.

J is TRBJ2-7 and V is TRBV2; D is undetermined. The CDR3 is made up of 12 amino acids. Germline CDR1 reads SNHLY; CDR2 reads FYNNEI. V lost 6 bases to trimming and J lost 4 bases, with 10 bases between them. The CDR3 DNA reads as TGTGCCAGCAGCGGTTCGGCGTACGAGCAGTACTTC. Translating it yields CASSGSAYEQYF. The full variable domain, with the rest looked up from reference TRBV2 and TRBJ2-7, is EPEVTQTPSHQVTQMGQEVILRCVPISNHLYFYWYRQILGQKVEFLVSFYNNEISEKSEIFDDQFSVERPDGSNFTLKIRSTKLEDSAMYFCASSGSAYEQYFGPGTRLTVT.

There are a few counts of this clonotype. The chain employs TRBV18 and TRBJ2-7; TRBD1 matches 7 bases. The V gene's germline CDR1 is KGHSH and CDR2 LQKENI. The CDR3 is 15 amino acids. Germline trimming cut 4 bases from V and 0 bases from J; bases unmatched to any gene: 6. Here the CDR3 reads CASSRRGSNSYEQYF. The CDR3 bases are TGTGCCAGCTCACGCAGGGGGTCTAACTCCTACGAGCAGTACTTC.

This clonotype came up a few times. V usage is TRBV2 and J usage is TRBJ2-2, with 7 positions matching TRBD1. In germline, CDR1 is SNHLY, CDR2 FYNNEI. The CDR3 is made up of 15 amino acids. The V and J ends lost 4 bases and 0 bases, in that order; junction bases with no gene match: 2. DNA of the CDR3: TGTGCCAGCAGTGTTCAGGGGGCGAACACCGGGGAGCTGTTTTTT. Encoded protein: CASSVQGANTGELFF.

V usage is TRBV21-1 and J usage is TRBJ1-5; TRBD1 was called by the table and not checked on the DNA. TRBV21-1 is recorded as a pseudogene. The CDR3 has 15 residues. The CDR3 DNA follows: TGTGCCAGCACTAAAGATCCGGGAGAGGATCAGCCCCAGCATTTT. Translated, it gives CASTKDPGEDQPQHF.

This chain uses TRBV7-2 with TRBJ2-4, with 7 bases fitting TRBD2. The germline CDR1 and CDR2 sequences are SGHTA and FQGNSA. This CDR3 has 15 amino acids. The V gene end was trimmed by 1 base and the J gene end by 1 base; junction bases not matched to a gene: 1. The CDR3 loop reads CASSLVGGAKNIQYF. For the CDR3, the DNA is TGTGCCAGCAGCTTAGTCGGGGGGGCCAAAAACATTCAGTACTTC.

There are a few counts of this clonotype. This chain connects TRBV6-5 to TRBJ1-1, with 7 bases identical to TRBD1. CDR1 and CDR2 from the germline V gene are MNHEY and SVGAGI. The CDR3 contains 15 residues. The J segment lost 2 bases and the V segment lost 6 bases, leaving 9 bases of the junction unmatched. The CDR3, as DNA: TGTGCCAGCAGCCTATCGGGACAGTCAAACACTGAAGCTTTCTTT. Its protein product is CASSLSGQSNTEAFF.

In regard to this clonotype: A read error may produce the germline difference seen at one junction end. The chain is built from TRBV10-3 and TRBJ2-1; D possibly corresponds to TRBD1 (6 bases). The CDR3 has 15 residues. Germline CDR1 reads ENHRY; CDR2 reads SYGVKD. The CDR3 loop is CASSYSGDIDNEQFF. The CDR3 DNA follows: TGTGCCAGCAGTTACTCTGGGGACATAGACAATGAGCAGTTCTTC.

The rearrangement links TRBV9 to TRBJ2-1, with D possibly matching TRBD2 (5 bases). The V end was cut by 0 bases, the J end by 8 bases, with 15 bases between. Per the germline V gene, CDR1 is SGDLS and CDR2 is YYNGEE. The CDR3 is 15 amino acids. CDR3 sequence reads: CASSVGTRGNDEQFF. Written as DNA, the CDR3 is TGTGCCAGCAGCGTAGGGACCCGAGGGAACGATGAGCAGTTCTTC.

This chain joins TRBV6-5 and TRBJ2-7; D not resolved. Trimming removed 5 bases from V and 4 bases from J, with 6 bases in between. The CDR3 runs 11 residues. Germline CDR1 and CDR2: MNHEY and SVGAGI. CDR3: CASSTQYEQYF. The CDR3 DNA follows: TGTGCCAGCAGTACTCAGTACGAGCAGTACTTC.

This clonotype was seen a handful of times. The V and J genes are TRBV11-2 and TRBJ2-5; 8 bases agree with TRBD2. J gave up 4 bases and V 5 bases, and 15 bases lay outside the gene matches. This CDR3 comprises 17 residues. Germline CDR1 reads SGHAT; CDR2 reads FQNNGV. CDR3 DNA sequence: TGTGCCAGCAGCCCCGTGACGCGTGCGGGGGGAACAGAGACCCAGTACTTC. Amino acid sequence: CASSPVTRAGGTETQYF.

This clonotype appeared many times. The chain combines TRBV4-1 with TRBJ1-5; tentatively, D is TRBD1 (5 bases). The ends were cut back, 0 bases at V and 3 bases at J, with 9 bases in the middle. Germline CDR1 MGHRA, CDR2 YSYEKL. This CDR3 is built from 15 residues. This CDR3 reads CASSQEQAFNQPQHF. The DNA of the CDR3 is TGCGCCAGCAGCCAAGAACAGGCCTTCAATCAGCCCCAGCATTTT.

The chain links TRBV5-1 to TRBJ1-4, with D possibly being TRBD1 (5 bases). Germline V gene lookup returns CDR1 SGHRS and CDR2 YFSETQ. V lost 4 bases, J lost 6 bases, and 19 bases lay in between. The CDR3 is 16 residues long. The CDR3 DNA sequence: TGCGCCAGCAGCCGGTCTGGACCGGGACGGGATGAAAAACTGTTTTTT. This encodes CASSRSGPGRDEKLFF.

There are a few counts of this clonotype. CDR3 sequence (DNA): TGTGCCAGCCGAGAAACCCAAGGAGAGACCCAGTACTTC. Translation gives CASRETQGETQYF. This chain uses TRBV28 with TRBJ2-5; D not resolved. CDR3 length equals 13 residues. Deletions cut 8 bases from V and 4 bases from J, with 14 bases between. Germline V gene sequence: CDR1 MDHEN, CDR2 SYDVKM.

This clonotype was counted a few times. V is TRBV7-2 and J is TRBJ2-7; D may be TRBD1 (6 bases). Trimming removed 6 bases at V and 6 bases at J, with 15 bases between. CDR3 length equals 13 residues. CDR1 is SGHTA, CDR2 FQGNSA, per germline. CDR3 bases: TGTGCCAGCAGGCTTGTGGGGGCTGGCGAGCAGTACTTC. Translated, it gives CASRLVGAGEQYF.

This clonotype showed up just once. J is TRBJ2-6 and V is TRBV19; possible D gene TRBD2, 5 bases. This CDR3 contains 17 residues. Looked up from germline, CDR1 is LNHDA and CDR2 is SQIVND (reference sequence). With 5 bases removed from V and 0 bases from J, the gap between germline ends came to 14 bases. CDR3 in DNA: TGTGCCAGTAGTTCTAGCCGCCTTAGCTCTGGGGCCAACGTCCTGACTTTC. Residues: CASSSSRLSSGANVLTF.

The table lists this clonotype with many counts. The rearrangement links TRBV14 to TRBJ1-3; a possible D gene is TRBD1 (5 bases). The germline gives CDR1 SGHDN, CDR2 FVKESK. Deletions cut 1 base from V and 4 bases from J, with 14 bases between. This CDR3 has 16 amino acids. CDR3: CASSQVRDVGGNTIYF. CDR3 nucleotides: TGTGCCAGCAGCCAAGTTCGGGACGTAGGAGGAAACACCATATATTTT.